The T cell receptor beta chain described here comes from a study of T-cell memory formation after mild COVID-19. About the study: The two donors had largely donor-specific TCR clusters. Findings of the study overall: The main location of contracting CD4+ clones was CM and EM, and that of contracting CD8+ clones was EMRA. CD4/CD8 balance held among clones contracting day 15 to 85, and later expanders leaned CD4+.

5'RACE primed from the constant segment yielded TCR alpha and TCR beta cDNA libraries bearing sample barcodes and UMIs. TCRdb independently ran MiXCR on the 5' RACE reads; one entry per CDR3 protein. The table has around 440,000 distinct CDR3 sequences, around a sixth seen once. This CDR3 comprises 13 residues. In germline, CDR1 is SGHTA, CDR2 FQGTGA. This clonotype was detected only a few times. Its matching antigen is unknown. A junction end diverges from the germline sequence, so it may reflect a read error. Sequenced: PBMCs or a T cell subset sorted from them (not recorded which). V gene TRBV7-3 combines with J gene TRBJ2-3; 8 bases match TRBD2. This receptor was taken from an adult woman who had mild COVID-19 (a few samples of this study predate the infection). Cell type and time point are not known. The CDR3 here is CASSLTGRGAPVF. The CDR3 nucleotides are TGTGCCAGCAGCTTAACGGGGCGGGGGGCCCCCGTATTT.